This TCR beta chain was captured in a study of T-cell reconstitution after alpha-beta-depleted transplantation in children. This clonotype showed up many times. J gave up 5 bases and V 3 bases, and 7 bases lay outside the gene matches. Germline V gene sequence: CDR1 SGHRS, CDR2 YFSETQ. The CDR3 is made up of 15 amino acids. Unique molecular identifiers were used in preparing the TCRbeta library. TCRdb fed the PCR reads into MiXCR, producing one record per CDR3 protein. The sample shows around 380,000 distinct CDR3 sequences, about a tenth of them seen only once. Here the sequenced sample was PBMCs from the stem cell graft donor, taken from the stem cell graft. This sequence joins TRBV5-1 and TRBJ2-2, with 7 bases lining up with TRBD1. The clonotype was recovered from a human donor who donated a stem cell graft to a child with acute myeloid leukemia. The CDR3 loop reads CASSWTGARTGELFF. For the CDR3, the DNA is TGCGCCAGCAGCTGGACAGGCGCAAGGACCGGGGAGCTGTTTTTT.